Below are 14 T cell receptor beta chains sequenced from a single sample in a study of blood T cell repertoires in COVID-19. TCRdb's copy holds only in-frame clones and misses some; the assay was immunoSEQ multiplex PCR. This sample has some 200,000 clones, with about 80% found just once. The sequencing sample was made of PBMCs or T cells enriched from blood (not recorded which). These receptors all come from a woman aged 55-75 years with acute COVID-19.

This clone has a handful of counts. The chain employs TRBV12-3 or TRBV12-4 and TRBJ1-2; 9 nucleotides match TRBD1. This CDR3 contains 12 residues. Unmatched junction bases numbered 3, after V lost 7 bases and J lost 6 bases. CDR3 in DNA: TGTGCCAGCAAGACAGGGGGGGATGGCTACACCTTC. Its protein is CASKTGGDGYTF.

The chain couples TRBV9 to TRBJ1-2, with D hard to call. Trimming took off 4 bases at V and 4 bases at J, with 11 bases between the two ends. Germline V gives CDR1 SGDLS, CDR2 YYNGEE. There are 13 residues in the CDR3. CDR3 region: CASSPGVLYGYTF. CDR3 DNA: TGTGCCAGCAGCCCCGGAGTTCTCTATGGCTACACCTTC.

The V gene is TRBV27, the J gene TRBJ2-1, with TRBD2 matching over 8 bases. Per germline, CDR1 MNHEY and CDR2 SMNVEV (reference sequence). The CDR3 is made up of 14 amino acids. J gave up 7 bases and V 3 bases, and 5 bases lay outside the gene matches. The DNA for the CDR3 is TGTGCCAGCAGTTTTGGGCGGGGGGTGAATGAGCAGTTCTTC. Its protein product is CASSFGRGVNEQFF.

This clone has more than one count but fewer than ten. The chain recombines TRBV18 with TRBJ1-3; the D is unclear. The CDR3 has 16 amino acids. Trimming removed 0 bases from V and 3 bases from J, with 12 bases in between. Germline assignment: CDR1 KGHSH and CDR2 LQKENI. Here the CDR3 DNA reads TGTGCCAGCTCACCACCCTCCTCCCACGGTGGAAACACCATATATTTT. It codes for CASSPPSSHGGNTIYF.

The rearrangement joins TRBV15 to TRBJ2-4, with 7 bases matching TRBD1. Trimming at V came to 3 bases and at J to 1 base, leaving 0 bases not matched to a gene. Looked up from germline, CDR1 is LNHNV and CDR2 is YYDKDF (reference sequence). The CDR3 loop spans 14 amino acids. The DNA of the CDR3 is TGTGCCACCAGCAGGGACAGGGCCAAAAACATTCAGTACTTC. It specifies CATSRDRAKNIQYF.

The genes are TRBV18 and TRBJ2-7, with D possibly TRBD2 on 5 matching bases. Per germline, CDR1 KGHSH and CDR2 LQKENI. This CDR3 region has 13 residues. V was cut by 6 bases and J by 2 bases, with 11 bases left in between. The CDR3 DNA reads as TGTGCCAGCTCGACCGGGAACCCCTACGAGCAGTACGTC. As protein: CASSTGNPYEQYV.

The rearrangement joins TRBV19 to TRBJ1-3; D remains unclear. Germline assignment: CDR1 LNHDA and CDR2 SQIVND (reference sequence). The CDR3 covers 15 residues. Trimming shortened V by 3 bases and J by 0 bases, and 9 bases separated the two germline ends. The CDR3 DNA sequence: TGTGCCAGTAGTATCAAGCACCACTCTGGAAACACCATATATTTT. It yields the protein CASSIKHHSGNTIYF.

This chain joins TRBV7-2 and TRBJ2-5, with 8 bases aligning to TRBD2. There are 15 residues in the CDR3. J lost 4 bases, V lost 5 bases, and 9 bases had no gene match. The germline gives CDR1 SGHTA, CDR2 FQGNSA. The CDR3, as DNA: TGTGCCAGCAGCCCGCCTGTACGGGGGGGAGAGACCCAGTACTTC. This codes for CASSPPVRGGETQYF.

The J gene is TRBJ2-3, the V gene TRBV4-1, with 11 bases lining up with TRBD2. Per the germline V gene, CDR1 is MGHRA and CDR2 is YSYEKL. V shed 3 bases, J shed 3 bases, and the junction held 17 bases outside the gene matches. The CDR3 is made up of 20 amino acids. This chain's CDR3 is CASSQRSVGSGGAETDTQYF. The CDR3 DNA is TGCGCCAGCAGCCAGAGGTCGGTGGGTAGCGGGGGGGCGGAGACAGATACGCAGTATTTT.

The chain links TRBV6-5 to TRBJ1-2, with D perhaps matching TRBD1 (6 bases). The CDR3 is 13 residues long. V dropped 2 bases and J dropped 6 bases, with 10 bases sitting between them. Per the germline V gene, CDR1 is MNHEY and CDR2 is SVGAGI. CDR3 nucleotide sequence: TGTGCCAGCAGTTACGCACAGGGTCATGGCTACACCTTC. Its translation: CASSYAQGHGYTF.

This chain connects TRBV7-2 to TRBJ2-7, with TRBD2 matching 15 bases. CDR3 length: 15 residues. With V trimmed by 5 bases and J by 7 bases, 6 bases remained unmatched. Looked up from germline, CDR1 is SGHTA and CDR2 is FQGNSA. The CDR3 reads CASSPRTSGGEEQYV. CDR3 nucleotides: TGTGCCAGCAGCCCCCGGACTAGCGGGGGGGAGGAGCAGTACGTC.

The chain uses TRBV7-8 and TRBJ2-5, with TRBD1 matching over 8 bases. Germline lookup yields CDR1 SGHVS and CDR2 FQNEAQ. J lost 5 bases, V lost 2 bases, and 4 bases had no gene match. CDR3 size: 14 residues. The CDR3, as DNA: TGTGCCAGCAGCTTACCGCAGGGGGCGGAGACCCAGTACTTC. This gives the protein CASSLPQGAETQYF.

The V gene is TRBV10-3, the J gene TRBJ1-2, with D possibly TRBD1 on 6 matching bases. CDR1 ENHRY and CDR2 SYGVKD come from the germline V gene. The V gene lost 0 bases and the J gene lost 11 bases, with 19 bases spanning the gap. CDR3 length: 15 amino acids. CDR3 in amino acids: CAISESSVSGVRYTF. DNA for the CDR3: TGTGCCATCAGTGAGTCTTCGGTGTCAGGGGTAAGGTACACCTTC.

CDR3 in amino acids: CASGLQGESSPLHF. Written as DNA, the CDR3 is TGTGCCAGCGGGTTACAGGGGGAGAGTTCACCCCTCCACTTT. The chain joins TRBV19 to TRBJ1-6; 8 positions agree with TRBD1. The length of the CDR3 is 14 residues. J lost 9 bases, V lost 9 bases, and 10 bases had no gene match. Germline CDR1 LNHDA, CDR2 SQIVND (reference sequence).